Listed below are T cell receptor beta chains from one sample, sequenced in a study of blood T cell repertoires in COVID-19. Here immunoSEQ multiplex PCR was the method, and the copy in TCRdb shows in-frame clones only, minus some. Among some 250,000 clones listed, 91% were seen once. Material for sequencing was PBMCs or T cells enriched from blood (not recorded which). The receptor set was obtained from a human donor in a cohort exposed to, infected with or recovered from COVID-19 (not recorded which). The donor label of this sample is uncertain. The CDR3 runs from the conserved cysteine through the conserved F or W. Fields, in order: J gene, V gene, clone size, D gene, CDR3 DNA, CDR3 protein. The D gene is left open where the match is weak. Clone sizes are given selectively: once, few, many, or a class where the clone is expanded.

j_gene: TRBJ1-2; v_gene: TRBV5-6; abundance: .; d_gene: TRBD1; CDR3nt: TGTGCCAGCAGCTTGGAAGGGGGCAGCGACTATGGCTACACCTTC; CDR3aa: CASSLEGGSDYGYTF
j_gene: TRBJ1-2; v_gene: TRBV5-4; abundance: .; d_gene: .; CDR3nt: TGTGCCAGCAGCCCCGGAACCCATGGGACTGGCTATGGCTACACCTTC; CDR3aa: CASSPGTHGTGYGYTF
j_gene: TRBJ1-2; v_gene: TRBV6-5; abundance: .; d_gene: .; CDR3nt: TGTGCCAGCACACGATTAGATGGCTACACCTTC; CDR3aa: CASTRLDGYTF
j_gene: TRBJ2-7; v_gene: TRBV11-2; abundance: .; d_gene: .; CDR3nt: TGTGCCAGCAGCTTAGTTTCGGCCTACGAGCAGTACTTC; CDR3aa: CASSLVSAYEQYF
j_gene: TRBJ2-2; v_gene: TRBV6-5; abundance: .; d_gene: .; CDR3nt: TGTGCCAGCACCCCTTACAGGGCGGACACCGGGGAGCTGTTTTTT; CDR3aa: CASTPYRADTGELFF
j_gene: TRBJ1-3; v_gene: TRBV5-1; abundance: .; d_gene: TRBD1; CDR3nt: TGCGCCAGCAGCTCGCCCGCGGGACAGGGCCAGACCGGAAACACCATATATTTT; CDR3aa: CASSSPAGQGQTGNTIYF
j_gene: TRBJ1-2; v_gene: TRBV3-1/TRBV3-2; abundance: .; d_gene: .; CDR3nt: TGTGCCAGCAGGGAGGCCGGGACTAACTATGGCTACACCTTC; CDR3aa: CASREAGTNYGYTF
j_gene: TRBJ1-2; v_gene: TRBV7-9; abundance: once; d_gene: TRBD1; CDR3nt: TGTGCCAGCAGCCCGGGACAGTCCACGCGGGGCTACACCTTC; CDR3aa: CASSPGQSTRGYTF
j_gene: TRBJ1-4; v_gene: TRBV21-1; abundance: .; d_gene: .; CDR3nt: TGTGCCAGCAGGATTGTGCCCAGGGATGCTAATGAAAAACTGTTTTTT; CDR3aa: CASRIVPRDANEKLFF
j_gene: TRBJ2-5; v_gene: TRBV11-2; abundance: .; d_gene: TRBD2; CDR3nt: TGTGCCAGCAGCCCCCGGGGGAGCGGGGGGGCTTGGAAGACCCAGTACTTC; CDR3aa: CASSPRGSGGAWKTQYF
j_gene: TRBJ1-2; v_gene: TRBV12-3/TRBV12-4; abundance: .; d_gene: .; CDR3nt: TGTGCCAGCAGTTTCACAGGATCCTATGGCTACACCTTC; CDR3aa: CASSFTGSYGYTF
j_gene: TRBJ2-1; v_gene: TRBV5-1; abundance: .; d_gene: .; CDR3nt: TGCGCCAGCAGCCCGGCGGGCAATGAGCAGTTCTTC; CDR3aa: CASSPAGNEQFF
j_gene: TRBJ2-7; v_gene: TRBV6-5; abundance: .; d_gene: TRBD1; CDR3nt: TGTGCCAGCAGTTACTCTGGGACAGGGAGCTACGAGCAGTACTTC; CDR3aa: CASSYSGTGSYEQYF
j_gene: TRBJ1-1; v_gene: TRBV4-3; abundance: .; d_gene: TRBD1; CDR3nt: TGCGCCAGCAGCCAAGAATTCAGGGGGAATGAAGCTTTCTTT; CDR3aa: CASSQEFRGNEAFF
j_gene: TRBJ1-2; v_gene: TRBV25-1; abundance: .; d_gene: TRBD1; CDR3nt: TGTGCCAGCAGTGAACCCGGGACAGGGGGCTGGGGCTACACCTTC; CDR3aa: CASSEPGTGGWGYTF
j_gene: TRBJ1-2; v_gene: TRBV7-2; abundance: once; d_gene: TRBD1; CDR3nt: TGTGCCAGCACCCTTGGACAGGGACAAGAGGGCTACACCTTC; CDR3aa: CASTLGQGQEGYTF
j_gene: TRBJ1-6; v_gene: TRBV12-5; abundance: .; d_gene: TRBD1; CDR3nt: TGTGCTAGTGGTTTGAAGGGACAGGATAATTCACCCCTCCACTTT; CDR3aa: CASGLKGQDNSPLHF
j_gene: TRBJ1-3; v_gene: TRBV2; abundance: .; d_gene: TRBD1; CDR3nt: TGTGCCAGCAGTGATCGACAGGGCTCTGGAAACACCATATATTTT; CDR3aa: CASSDRQGSGNTIYF
j_gene: TRBJ1-2; v_gene: TRBV7-6; abundance: .; d_gene: TRBD1; CDR3nt: TGTGCCAGCAGCCCTACGACAGGGTCTTATGGCTACACCTTC; CDR3aa: CASSPTTGSYGYTF
j_gene: TRBJ2-3; v_gene: TRBV14; abundance: .; d_gene: TRBD2; CDR3nt: TGTGCCAGCAGCCAGATTAGCGGGGGGGCCACAGATACGCAGTATTTT; CDR3aa: CASSQISGGATDTQYF
j_gene: TRBJ1-4; v_gene: TRBV5-4; abundance: .; d_gene: .; CDR3nt: TGTGCCAGCAGCTTGACCACACGGGGAAATGAAAAACTGTTTTTT; CDR3aa: CASSLTTRGNEKLFF
j_gene: TRBJ2-7; v_gene: TRBV9; abundance: .; d_gene: .; CDR3nt: TGTGCCAGCAGCGTAGTAGGGACCGGGAGTCCTCACGAGCAGTACTTC; CDR3aa: CASSVVGTGSPHEQYF
j_gene: TRBJ1-3; v_gene: TRBV2; abundance: .; d_gene: TRBD1; CDR3nt: TGTGCCAGCAGCCAAAGGACAGGGAAAGAGGACACCATATATTTT; CDR3aa: CASSQRTGKEDTIYF
j_gene: TRBJ2-1; v_gene: TRBV6-6; abundance: .; d_gene: TRBD1; CDR3nt: TGTGCCAGCAGTTCCCCGGGACAGGGTAGAGATGAGCAGTTCTTC; CDR3aa: CASSSPGQGRDEQFF
j_gene: TRBJ1-1; v_gene: TRBV10-2; abundance: .; d_gene: .; CDR3nt: TGCGCCAGCGGGGGGACGGGGAACACTGAAGCTTTCTTT; CDR3aa: CASGGTGNTEAFF
j_gene: TRBJ2-2; v_gene: TRBV5-1; abundance: few; d_gene: .; CDR3nt: TGCGCCAGCAGCTTGGTATTAGCGGCCCCCGGGGAGCTGTTTTTT; CDR3aa: CASSLVLAAPGELFF
j_gene: TRBJ2-7; v_gene: TRBV9; abundance: .; d_gene: .; CDR3nt: TGTGCCAGCACAAAAGAGCCTAGCTCCTACGAGCAGTACTTC; CDR3aa: CASTKEPSSYEQYF
j_gene: TRBJ1-1; v_gene: TRBV19; abundance: .; d_gene: .; CDR3nt: TGTGCCAGTAGTATAGACAGGTCCGGTGAAGCTTTCTTT; CDR3aa: CASSIDRSGEAFF
j_gene: TRBJ1-1; v_gene: TRBV4-3; abundance: .; d_gene: TRBD1; CDR3nt: TGCGCCAGCAGCCAGATCCTCGGGACAGGAACTTTGAACACTGAAGCTTTCTTT; CDR3aa: CASSQILGTGTLNTEAFF
j_gene: TRBJ1-1; v_gene: TRBV21-1; abundance: .; d_gene: .; CDR3nt: TGTGCCAGCAGCAAAGCGCTCATCAGGACTCTGAACACTGAAGCTTTCTTT; CDR3aa: CASSKALIRTLNTEAFF
j_gene: TRBJ1-6; v_gene: TRBV15; abundance: .; d_gene: .; CDR3nt: TGTGCCACCAGCAGACAGGAATATAATTCACCCCTCCACTTT; CDR3aa: CATSRQEYNSPLHF
j_gene: TRBJ1-6; v_gene: TRBV18; abundance: .; d_gene: TRBD1; CDR3nt: TGTGCCAGCTCCCTAGGGACAGGGACTAATTCACCCCTCCACTTT; CDR3aa: CASSLGTGTNSPLHF
j_gene: TRBJ2-1; v_gene: TRBV14; abundance: .; d_gene: .; CDR3nt: TGTGCCAGCAGCCTCCAGCCTAGTGTGCAGTTCTTC; CDR3aa: CASSLQPSVQFF
j_gene: TRBJ2-3; v_gene: TRBV6-1; abundance: .; d_gene: .; CDR3nt: TGTGCCAGCAGTGAATTTGAGGGGACGGGCGGGGTCACAGATACGCAGTATTTT; CDR3aa: CASSEFEGTGGVTDTQYF
j_gene: TRBJ1-6; v_gene: TRBV6-5; abundance: .; d_gene: TRBD1; CDR3nt: TGTGCCAGCAGCCCCCAGGGACAGACGAATTCACCCCTCCACTTT; CDR3aa: CASSPQGQTNSPLHF
j_gene: TRBJ2-3; v_gene: TRBV10-3; abundance: .; d_gene: TRBD2; CDR3nt: TGTGCCATCAGTGTCTATGGGAGCGGGGAATCGGGAGATACGCAGTATTTT; CDR3aa: CAISVYGSGESGDTQYF
j_gene: TRBJ2-3; v_gene: TRBV6-1; abundance: .; d_gene: TRBD2; CDR3nt: TGTGCCAGCAGTGAATCTGCCGCGGGGGGGCTAAGCACAGATACGCAGTATTTT; CDR3aa: CASSESAAGGLSTDTQYF
j_gene: TRBJ2-5; v_gene: TRBV29-1; abundance: .; d_gene: TRBD2; CDR3nt: TGCAGCGTTGCGCCGGCGGGGGGCCGGCAAGAGACCCAGTACTTC; CDR3aa: CSVAPAGGRQETQYF
j_gene: TRBJ2-6; v_gene: TRBV5-1; abundance: .; d_gene: .; CDR3nt: TGCGCCAGCAAGCAGGTCCTCGGGGCCAACGTCCTGACTTTC; CDR3aa: CASKQVLGANVLTF
j_gene: TRBJ2-7; v_gene: TRBV27; abundance: .; d_gene: TRBD2; CDR3nt: TGTGCCAGCAGTTTATACGGGACTAGCGGTGTCCAGGTCGAGCAGTACTTC; CDR3aa: CASSLYGTSGVQVEQYF
j_gene: TRBJ1-1; v_gene: TRBV19; abundance: .; d_gene: .; CDR3nt: TGTGCCAGTAGCCTCCTTGCTGGACCAGGGGTGAACACTGAAGCTTTCTTT; CDR3aa: CASSLLAGPGVNTEAFF
j_gene: TRBJ1-2; v_gene: TRBV4-2; abundance: .; d_gene: .; CDR3nt: TGTGCCAGCAGCCAATTGGACAGTGCTAACTATGGCTACACCTTC; CDR3aa: CASSQLDSANYGYTF
j_gene: TRBJ2-2; v_gene: TRBV4-3; abundance: .; d_gene: TRBD1; CDR3nt: TGCGCCAGCAGCCACTCGACAGGGAAGACCGGGGAGCTGTTTTTT; CDR3aa: CASSHSTGKTGELFF
j_gene: TRBJ1-2; v_gene: TRBV12-5; abundance: .; d_gene: TRBD1; CDR3nt: TGTGCTAGTGGTGGGTACAGGGGGCTGCACTATGGCTACACCTTC; CDR3aa: CASGGYRGLHYGYTF
j_gene: TRBJ2-7; v_gene: TRBV19; abundance: .; d_gene: TRBD1; CDR3nt: TGTGCCAGCCAGGGTGGACAGGGACCCTACGAGCAGTACTTC; CDR3aa: CASQGGQGPYEQYF
j_gene: TRBJ1-1; v_gene: TRBV20-1; abundance: .; d_gene: .; CDR3nt: TGCAGTGCTAGAGGGGAGTTTGAAGCTTTCTTT; CDR3aa: CSARGEFEAFF
j_gene: TRBJ2-7; v_gene: TRBV5-1; abundance: .; d_gene: .; CDR3nt: TGCGCCAGCAGCGAAACGGACTTCTACTCCTACGGGCAGTACTTC; CDR3aa: CASSETDFYSYGQYF
j_gene: TRBJ2-5; v_gene: TRBV5-6; abundance: .; d_gene: .; CDR3nt: TGTGCCAGCAGCTTGGTGACTGTGGAGACCCAGTACTTC; CDR3aa: CASSLVTVETQYF